This TCR beta chain was documented in a study of shared clonotypes between healthy human individuals. This table comes from immunoSEQ multiplex PCR, and its TCRdb copy is limited to in-frame clones, with some not included. This sample yields 1 million to 1.3 million clones, of which approximately 80% are seen a single time; around 0.6% belongs to the top ten. The table lists this clone with many counts. This CDR3 has 15 residues. The V segment lost 8 bases and the J segment 7 bases; nucleotides outside the gene matches: 16. Germline lookup yields CDR1 SGHAT and CDR2 FQDESV (reference sequence). The V call is TRBV11-1, the J call TRBJ1-1; TRBD1 aligns across 7 bases. The sequenced sample was memory CD4+ T cells from PBMCs. Subset reported: CD45RA-negative fraction. This TCR came from a man younger than 35 in good health. Some clones in this sample may be carry-over from other donors' samples. The CDR3 loop reads CASSFRGVGGVEAFF. The CDR3 DNA follows: TGTGCCAGCTCATTCAGGGGGGTCGGGGGTGTTGAAGCTTTCTTT.